The subject of this entry is one T cell receptor beta chain. Its antigen remains unknown. The sample comes from a study of cytomegalovirus exposure and HLA in healthy donors. Study-level findings and limits: Several of the most significant clusters appeared linked to common viral pathogens, based on a later analysis. A prior analysis recorded that most TCR beta V segments were productive about 87% or about 30% of the time. Researchers reported in a later analysis that a missense DCLRE1C variant was tied to TCR beta V- and J-gene trimming.

60 Vbeta and 13 Jbeta primers were used in PCR. Some clones are missing from TCRdb's copy, which holds only in-frame ones; the method was immunoSEQ multiplex PCR. The sample includes over 150,000 clones, approximately 84% of them seen just once. This cohort consisted of healthy bone marrow donors. The source of this sequence is a girl aged 5-17 years in good health and CMV-seropositive. Sequenced sample: PBMCs.

The CDR3 coding sequence is TGTGCCAGCTCCCATACTATGACTAGCGGTTTCCCAGATACGCAGTATTTT. Translated, it gives CASSHTMTSGFPDTQYF. The chain couples TRBV25-1 to TRBJ2-3; TRBD2 agrees at 9 bases. CDR1 and CDR2 (germline): MGHDK, SYGVNS. With V trimmed by 8 bases and J by 4 bases, 16 bases remained unmatched. This CDR3 comprises 17 residues.